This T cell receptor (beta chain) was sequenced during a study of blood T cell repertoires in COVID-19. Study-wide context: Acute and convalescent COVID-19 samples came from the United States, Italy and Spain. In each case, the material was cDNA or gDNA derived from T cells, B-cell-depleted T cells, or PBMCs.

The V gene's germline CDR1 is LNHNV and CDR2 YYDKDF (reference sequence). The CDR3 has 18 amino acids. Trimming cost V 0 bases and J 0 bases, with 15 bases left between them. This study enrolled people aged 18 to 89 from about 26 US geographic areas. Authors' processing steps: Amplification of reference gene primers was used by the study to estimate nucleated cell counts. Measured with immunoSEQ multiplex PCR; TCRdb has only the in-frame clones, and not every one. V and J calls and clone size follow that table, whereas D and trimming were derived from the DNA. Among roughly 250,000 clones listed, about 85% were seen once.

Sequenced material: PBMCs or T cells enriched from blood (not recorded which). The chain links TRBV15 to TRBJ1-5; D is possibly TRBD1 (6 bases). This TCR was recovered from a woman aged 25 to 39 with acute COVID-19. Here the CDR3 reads CATSRERSMDSSNQPQHF. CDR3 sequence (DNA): TGTGCCACCAGCAGAGAGAGGTCCATGGACAGTAGCAATCAGCCCCAGCATTTT.